The 28 T cell receptor beta chains listed next were all sequenced from one sample in a study of CDR3 diversity in severe acne. MiXCR was run by TCRdb on the PCR reads, yielding one entry per CDR3 protein. The sample carries tens of thousands of distinct CDR3 sequences, over 40% recorded once. Sequencing used blood. The source of these receptors is a male donor in good health, without acne.

The chain joins TRBV20-1 to TRBJ2-7; D might be TRBD1 (5 bases). Trimming pared 2 bases from V and 7 bases from J, leaving 12 bases between. The germline V gene encodes CDR1 DFQATT and CDR2 SNEGSKA (reference sequence). This CDR3 has 12 residues. The CDR3 nucleotides are TGCAGTGCTAGACAGGGTATCAGTGAGCAGTACTTC. It is translated as CSARQGISEQYF.

As to this clonotype: Since a much larger clone is just one base distant, this may be a read error. The J gene is TRBJ1-1, the V gene TRBV4-2, with D unclear. Germline V lookup: CDR1 LGHNA, CDR2 YNFKEQ. V shed 5 bases and J shed 4 bases, with 14 bases lying between them. The CDR3 is made up of 14 amino acids. CDR3 residues: CASSYSTGITEAFF. In DNA form, the CDR3 reads TGTGCCAGCAGCTATTCGACGGGGATCACTGAAGCTTTCTTT.

A remark on this clonotype: The CDR3 does not end in the conserved phenylalanine or tryptophan, so this is likely a read error. No DNA is shown, since the ends of the CDR3 on it are uncertain; the CDR3 is the one TCRdb lists. This chain links TRBV6-5 with TRBJ1-6. The CDR3 has 15 residues if both end residues are counted. Germline V gives CDR1 MNHEY, CDR2 SVGAGI. The CDR3 spells CASIGTENYGYTFGS.

The V gene is TRBV2, the J gene TRBJ2-5; TRBD1 matches 11 bases. The CDR3 spans 16 residues. The germline V gene has CDR1 SNHLY and CDR2 FYNNEI. V dropped 6 bases and J dropped 4; count of bases not matched to a gene: 10. The CDR3 coding sequence is TGTGCCAGCAGAGCTTGGGGCGGGACAGGGGGAGAGACCCAGTACTTC. Translated, it gives CASRAWGGTGGETQYF.

A single count supports this clonotype. This rearrangement joins TRBV20-1 to TRBJ2-7; 10 positions match TRBD2. From germline, CDR1 is DFQATT and CDR2 SNEGSKA (reference sequence). Trimming cost V 3 bases and J 2 bases; bases outside gene matches: 10. The CDR3 contains 16 residues. The CDR3 sequence: CSASLPSGRRTYEQYF. The DNA of the CDR3 is TGCAGTGCTAGTTTACCTAGCGGGAGACGGACCTACGAGCAGTACTTC.

This clonotype was detected many times. The chain links TRBV6-2 or TRBV6-3 to TRBJ1-1; TRBD1 matches at 8 bases. This CDR3 comprises 14 residues. From germline, CDR1 is MNHEY and CDR2 SVGEGT. V lost 7 bases, J lost 2 bases, and 6 bases stayed unmatched. CDR3 nucleotide sequence: TGTGCCAGCACCGAGGACAGGGTCAACACTGAAGCTTTCTTT. Translated, it gives CASTEDRVNTEAFF.

By share of the sample, this clonotype is medium-sized. The genes are TRBV10-1 and TRBJ2-1; 11 bases line up with TRBD2. This CDR3 comprises 14 residues. V was clipped by 6 bases and J by 9 bases; unmatched bases: 7. CDR1 is WNHNN and CDR2 is SYGVQD in the germline V gene (reference sequence). This CDR3 reads CASRDQLAGAEQFF. CDR3 DNA sequence: TGCGCCAGCAGGGACCAACTAGCGGGAGCTGAGCAGTTCTTC.

The chain has TRBV9 and TRBJ2-6; 7 nucleotides agree with TRBD1. The CDR3 has 15 amino acids. Germline-derived CDR1 and CDR2 are SGDLS and YYNGEE. Germline trimming cut 7 bases from V and 11 bases from J; bases unmatched to any gene: 15. CDR3 residues: CASSPGQAPRDVLTF. In DNA, the CDR3 is TGTGCCAGCTCACCAGGACAGGCTCCTAGGGACGTCCTGACTTTC.

This clonotype was recorded a few times. The V gene is TRBV29-1, the J gene TRBJ1-2; D may be TRBD1 (5 bases). The CDR3 is 13 amino acids. V gave up 5 bases and J gave up 8 bases, with 18 bases separating them. CDR1 is SQVTM, CDR2 ANQGSEA, per germline. Here the CDR3 DNA reads TGCAGCGTTACGCGGGACGGACGTTGGGGCTACACCTTC. It specifies CSVTRDGRWGYTF. The complete variable domain, with remaining parts taken from reference TRBV29-1 and TRBJ1-2, reads SAVISQKPSRDICQRGTSLTIQCQVDSQVTMMFWYRQQPGQSLTLIATANQGSEATYESGFVIDKFPISRPNLTFSTLTVSNMSPEDSSIYLCSVTRDGRWGYTFGSGTRLTVV.

The V call is TRBV9, the J call TRBJ1-1; D unresolved. Trimming removed 6 bases at V and 1 base at J, with 10 bases between. CDR1 and CDR2 from the germline V gene are SGDLS and YYNGEE. The CDR3 covers 13 residues. CDR3 region: CASNLGWNTEAFF. In DNA, the CDR3 is TGTGCCAGCAACCTTGGGTGGAACACTGAAGCTTTCTTT.

The V gene is TRBV25-1, the J gene TRBJ2-7, with 9 positions matching TRBD1. The V gene's germline CDR1 is MGHDK and CDR2 SYGVNS. V lost 6 bases and J lost 5; bases outside the gene matches: 11. The length of the CDR3 is 15 residues. The CDR3 region is CASSSPGTGSDEQYF. The CDR3 DNA is TGTGCCAGCAGCTCACCCGGGACAGGGTCCGACGAGCAGTACTTC.

The genes are TRBV6-1 and TRBJ1-2; possible D gene TRBD1, 5 bases. Germline V gene data show CDR1 as MNHNS and CDR2 as SASEGT. Deletions cut 6 bases from V and 4 bases from J, with 15 bases between. There are 14 residues in the CDR3. The CDR3 sequence: CASRDTLRGYGYTF. DNA for the CDR3: TGTGCCAGCAGGGACACCCTCCGTGGCTATGGCTACACCTTC.

The chain carries TRBV25-1 and TRBJ2-7, with 7 bases matching TRBD1. With V trimmed by 6 bases and J by 7 bases, 12 bases remained unmatched. Germline V gives CDR1 MGHDK, CDR2 SYGVNS. This CDR3 has 14 amino acids. CDR3 sequence (DNA): TGTGCCAGCAGCCACAGACAGGGAAAGGGGGAGCAGTACTTC. Translation gives CASSHRQGKGEQYF.

This clonotype was recorded at least ten times. This chain uses TRBV5-5 with TRBJ1-5; D remains unclear. This CDR3 contains 12 residues. Germline CDR1 reads SGHKS; CDR2 reads YYEKEE (reference sequence). V lost 0 bases to trimming and J lost 8 bases, with 6 bases between them. This CDR3 is CASSLGSEPQHF. CDR3 coding DNA: TGTGCCAGCAGCTTGGGATCCGAGCCCCAGCATTTT.

This clonotype occurred a few times. The chain carries TRBV20-1 and TRBJ2-7; 14 bases agree with TRBD2. Germline assignment: CDR1 DFQATT and CDR2 SNEGSKA (reference sequence). The ends lost 0 bases at V and 6 bases at J; junction bases unmatched: 10. This CDR3 is built from 17 residues. DNA of the CDR3: TGCAGTGCTAGAGATCCGGGACTAGCGGGAGTCGCCGCCGAGCAGTACTTC. Amino acid sequence: CSARDPGLAGVAAEQYF.

The rearrangement uses TRBV11-3 and TRBJ2-2; the D gene is possibly TRBD2 (6 bases). CDR3 length: 14 residues. Deletions cut 6 bases from V and 5 bases from J, with 13 bases between. Germline V gene lookup returns CDR1 SGHNT and CDR2 YENEEA. This chain's CDR3 is CASREGRFTGELFF. The DNA of the CDR3 is TGTGCCAGCAGGGAAGGGAGGTTTACCGGGGAGCTGTTTTTT.

As concerns this clonotype: It is likely a read error, because the conserved phenylalanine at the end of the CDR3 is missing. The V gene is TRBV19, the J gene TRBJ1-1; D may be TRBD1 (5 bases). CDR3 size: 15 residues. Trimming took off 3 bases at V and 1 base at J, with 12 bases between the two ends. Germline CDR1 is LNHDA and CDR2 is SQIVND (reference sequence). This chain's CDR3 is CASSMGPEANTEAFS. The CDR3 nucleotides read TGTGCCAGTAGTATGGGACCTGAGGCGAACACTGAAGCTTTCTCT.

The gene calls are TRBV20-1 and TRBJ2-7; the D gene is possibly TRBD1 (6 bases). Trimming took 6 bases from V and 5 from J, leaving 14 bases between them. Germline lookup yields CDR1 DFQATT and CDR2 SNEGSKA (reference sequence). This CDR3 region has 12 residues. CDR3: CSAGGDLHEQYF. The CDR3 DNA follows: TGCAGTGCAGGGGGAGACCTCCACGAGCAGTACTTC.

This chain connects TRBV10-1 to TRBJ1-1, with 7 nucleotides matching TRBD1. The CDR3 spans 13 residues. Germline lookup yields CDR1 WNHNN and CDR2 SYGVQD (reference sequence). J lost 7 bases, V lost 0 bases, and 2 bases had no gene match. The chain's CDR3 is CASSESYRGEAFF. The CDR3 bases are TGCGCCAGCAGTGAGTCCTACAGGGGTGAAGCTTTCTTT.

The V and J genes are TRBV3-1 and TRBJ1-1, with a possible D match to TRBD1 (5 bases). V lost 6 bases and J lost 5, with 22 bases in between. Germline V gene data show CDR1 as LGHDT and CDR2 as YNNKEL (reference sequence). CDR3 size: 16 residues. CDR3 sequence: CASRTLTALVSTEAFF. CDR3 DNA sequence: TGTGCCAGCAGGACACTGACAGCCCTGGTTAGTACTGAAGCTTTCTTT.

The gene calls are TRBV20-1 and TRBJ2-7, with TRBD2 matching 7 bases. Looked up from germline, CDR1 is DFQATT and CDR2 is SNEGSKA (reference sequence). J lost 4 bases, V lost 5 bases, and 8 bases had no gene match. The CDR3 loop spans 13 amino acids. CDR3 amino acids: CSACSREEYEQYF. The CDR3 nucleotides are TGCAGTGCTTGCTCACGGGAGGAGTACGAGCAGTACTTC.

This clonotype has ten or more counts. The V and J genes are TRBV30 and TRBJ1-1; the D is unclear. Trimming cost V 0 bases and J 10 bases, with 15 bases left between them. Germline V CDR1 and CDR2: GTSNPN, SVGIG (reference sequence). The CDR3 runs 13 residues. In DNA form, the CDR3 reads TGTGCCTGGAGTGTTTTGTTTAGGAAGGGAGCTTTCTTT. This translates into CAWSVLFRKGAFF.

There are many counts of this clonotype. The chain links TRBV30 to TRBJ2-5; 8 positions agree with TRBD2. Germline-derived CDR1 and CDR2 are GTSNPN and SVGIG (reference sequence). Unmatched junction bases numbered 5, after V lost 3 bases and J lost 5 bases. The CDR3 totals 13 residues. The CDR3 spells CAWSGGAWETQYF. The CDR3 nucleotides read TGTGCCTGGAGCGGGGGGGCTTGGGAGACCCAGTACTTC.

This clonotype was picked up a small number of times. The chain couples TRBV7-6 to TRBJ1-2; D remains unclear. Trimming removed 0 bases from V and 5 bases from J, with 7 bases in between. This CDR3 region has 13 residues. CDR1 and CDR2 (germline): SGHVS, FNYEAQ. The CDR3 coding sequence is TGTGCCAGCAGCTTAGCAGGGTTGTATGGCTACACCTTC. Protein: CASSLAGLYGYTF.

This clonotype showed up just a few times. The chain employs TRBV10-3 and TRBJ1-2; no clear D gene. V lost 0 bases, J lost 8 bases, and 13 bases lay in between. This CDR3 has 14 residues. Per germline, CDR1 ENHRY and CDR2 SYGVKD. The CDR3 region has the DNA TGTGCCATCAGTGAGTCCCCCGGGGATGGCGGCTACACCTTC. Protein: CAISESPGDGGYTF.

The V gene is TRBV19, the J gene TRBJ2-5; 9 bases agree with TRBD1. Germline V gene data show CDR1 as LNHDA and CDR2 as SQIVND (reference sequence). The CDR3 has 15 residues. V lost 5 bases, J lost 2 bases, and 6 bases stayed unmatched. The CDR3 protein is CASSGTGSGQETQYF. As DNA, the CDR3 is TGTGCCAGTAGTGGGACAGGGAGTGGGCAAGAGACCCAGTACTTC.

This clonotype was seen ten or more times. CDR3 amino acids: CASSEGRGAGELFF. CDR3 DNA: TGTGCCAGCAGTGAGGGCCGAGGTGCCGGGGAGCTGTTTTTT. The V call is TRBV25-1, the J call TRBJ2-2; D call uncertain. The germline V and J ends were trimmed by 3 bases and 6 bases, with 11 bases remaining between them. The length of the CDR3 is 14 residues. In germline, CDR1 is MGHDK, CDR2 SYGVNS.

This clonotype was seen at least ten times. The V gene is TRBV3-1, the J gene TRBJ2-3; 11 bases are shared with TRBD2. Trimming cost V 1 base and J 5 bases; bases outside gene matches: 11. Germline V gives CDR1 LGHDT, CDR2 YNNKEL (reference sequence). The CDR3 loop spans 18 amino acids. DNA for the CDR3: TGTGCCAGCAGCCAAGTTCATAGCGGGGGGGCAACGGTAGATACGCAGTATTTT. Its translation: CASSQVHSGGATVDTQYF.